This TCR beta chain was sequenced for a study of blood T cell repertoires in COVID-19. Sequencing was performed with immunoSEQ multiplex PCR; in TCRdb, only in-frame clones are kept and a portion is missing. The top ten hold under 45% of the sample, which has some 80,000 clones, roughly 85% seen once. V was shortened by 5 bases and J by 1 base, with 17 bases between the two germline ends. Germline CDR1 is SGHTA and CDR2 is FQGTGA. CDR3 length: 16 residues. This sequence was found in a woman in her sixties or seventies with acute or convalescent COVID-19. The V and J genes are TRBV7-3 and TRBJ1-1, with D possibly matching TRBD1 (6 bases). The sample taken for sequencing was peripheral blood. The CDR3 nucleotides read TGTGCCAGCAGCCTGCAGACAGGAGGAGGGAACACTGAAGCTTTCTTT. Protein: CASSLQTGGGNTEAFF.